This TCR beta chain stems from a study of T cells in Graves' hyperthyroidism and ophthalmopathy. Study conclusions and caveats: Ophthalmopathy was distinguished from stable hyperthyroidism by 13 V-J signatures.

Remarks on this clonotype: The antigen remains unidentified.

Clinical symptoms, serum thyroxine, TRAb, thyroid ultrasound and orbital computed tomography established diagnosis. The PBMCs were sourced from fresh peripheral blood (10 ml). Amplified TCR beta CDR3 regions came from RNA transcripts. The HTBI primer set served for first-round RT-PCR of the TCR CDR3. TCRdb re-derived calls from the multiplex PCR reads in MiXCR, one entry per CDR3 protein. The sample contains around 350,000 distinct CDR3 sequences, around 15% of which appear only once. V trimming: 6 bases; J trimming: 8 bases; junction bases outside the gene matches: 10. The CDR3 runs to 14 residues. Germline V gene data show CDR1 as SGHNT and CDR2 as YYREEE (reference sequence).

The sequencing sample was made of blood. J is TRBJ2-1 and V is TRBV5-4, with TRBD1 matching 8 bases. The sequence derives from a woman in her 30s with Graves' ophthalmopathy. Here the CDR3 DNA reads TGTGCCAGCAACCAGGGGGCAGGAACGGATGAGCAGTTCTTC. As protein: CASNQGAGTDEQFF.